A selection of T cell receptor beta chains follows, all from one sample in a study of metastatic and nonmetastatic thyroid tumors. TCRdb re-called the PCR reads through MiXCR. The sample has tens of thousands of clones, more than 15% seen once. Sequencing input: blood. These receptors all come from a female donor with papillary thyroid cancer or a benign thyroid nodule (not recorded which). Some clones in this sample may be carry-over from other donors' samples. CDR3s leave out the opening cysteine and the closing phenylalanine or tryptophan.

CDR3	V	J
ASSFRNSGSYEQY	TRBV7-8	TRBJ2-7
ASSLTGGASGANVLT	TRBV5-1	TRBJ2-6
ASSQSQGIYNEQF	TRBV7-9	TRBJ2-1
ASSVDSGIHNEQF	TRBV9	TRBJ2-1
AIRAGGKDTQY	TRBV10-3	TRBJ2-3
ASSSQGQGNTGELF	TRBV5-1	TRBJ2-2
ASSPGQGARDGYT	TRBV5-1	TRBJ1-2
ASSPTNYSPLH	TRBV6-4	TRBJ1-6
ASSLDAGGFGNTIY	TRBV11-2	TRBJ1-3
ASSLVGGQLSGNTIY	TRBV7-8	TRBJ1-3
SGAPAGEGGREQF	TRBV20-1	TRBJ2-1
ASSQNDRPNQPQH	TRBV3-1	TRBJ1-5
SASLERGTYNEQF	TRBV20-1	TRBJ2-1
SARDSNQPQH	TRBV20-1	TRBJ1-5
ATSGEIRADTEAF	TRBV15	TRBJ1-1
ASSSGRSSYEQY	TRBV27	TRBJ2-7
ASSLIQEGYEQY	TRBV12-3/TRBV12-4	TRBJ2-7
ASRTGGNTEAF	TRBV5-1	TRBJ1-1
ASSVGLGANYEQY	TRBV9	TRBJ2-7
ASSLVTALQETQY	TRBV7-8	TRBJ2-5
ASSQNTGGSSDEQY	TRBV27	TRBJ2-7
ASRLALPENEQF	TRBV5-1	TRBJ2-1
ASSAEGGSYNEQF	TRBV7-9	TRBJ2-1
ASRRTGNTGELF	TRBV6-1	TRBJ2-2
ASSLTQGAGAF	TRBV7-3	TRBJ1-1
ASSSVQVFSEQF	TRBV5-1	TRBJ2-1
ASRRTTGTGLYNEQF	TRBV11-2	TRBJ2-1
ASNGLAGNNEQF	TRBV7-9	TRBJ2-1
ASSPGTSAYEQY	TRBV4-1	TRBJ2-7
ATSRDLGNQPQH	TRBV15	TRBJ1-5
ASSPRGQNEQY	TRBV11-3	TRBJ2-7
ASSFRGFEQY	TRBV5-5	TRBJ2-7
ATSSDSLSEQY	TRBV15	TRBJ2-7
ASSLEVNYGYT	TRBV11-2	TRBJ1-2
ASSQGVHNEQF	TRBV3-1	TRBJ2-1
ASRQGASNQPQH	TRBV10-2	TRBJ1-5
ASSDGAVDQPQH	TRBV2	TRBJ1-5
SARGTSGINEQF	TRBV20-1	TRBJ2-1
ASTLSGTASYEQY	TRBV28	TRBJ2-7
ASSPQQGTRDGYT	TRBV18	TRBJ1-2